Shown below are 23 T cell receptor beta chains from a single sample sequenced in a study of blood T cell repertoires in COVID-19. Generated by immunoSEQ multiplex PCR, the TCRdb table keeps only in-frame clones and is missing some. Here the sample spans approximately 100,000 clones, about 91% being singletons. Sequencing input: peripheral blood. The origin of the receptors is a human donor in a cohort sampled during active COVID-19.

The chain uses TRBV27 and TRBJ2-5; the match to TRBD2 covers 7 bases. Germline V gene data show CDR1 as MNHEY and CDR2 as SMNVEV (reference sequence). V lost 4 bases to trimming and J lost 1 base; unmatched junction nucleotides: 9. CDR3 length equals 16 residues. CDR3 region: CASSSYGASGQETQYF. As DNA, the CDR3 is TGTGCCAGCAGTTCGTACGGGGCTAGCGGCCAAGAGACCCAGTACTTC.

This sequence joins TRBV4-3 and TRBJ1-3; D ambiguous. This CDR3 has 14 residues. CDR1 is LGHNA and CDR2 is YSLEER in the germline V gene. With 3 bases removed from V and 0 bases from J, the gap between germline ends came to 6 bases. CDR3 DNA sequence: TGCGCCAGCAGCCATGGGCGCTCTGGAAACACCATATATTTT. Translation: CASSHGRSGNTIYF.

This chain links TRBV7-8 with TRBJ2-2, with 11 bases matching TRBD2. The trim removed 11 bases at V and 6 bases at J, leaving 8 bases unmatched. The CDR3 is made up of 14 amino acids. Germline V CDR1 and CDR2: SGHVS, FQNEAQ. The DNA for the CDR3 is TGTGCCGGAACTAGCGGGGGACCCCCCGGGGAGCTGTTTTTT. Residues: CAGTSGGPPGELFF. The entire variable domain, with the rest obtained from reference TRBV7-8 and TRBJ2-2, is as follows: GAGVSQSPRYKVAKRGQDVALRCDPISGHVSLFWYQQALGQGPEFLTYFQNEAQLDKSGLPSDRFFAERPEGSVSTLKIQRTQQEDSAVYLCAGTSGGPPGELFFGEGSRLTVL.

There are a few counts of this clone. The V and J genes are TRBV5-1 and TRBJ1-6; D ambiguous. Trimming left V 4 bases short and J 6 bases short, with 8 bases between. Germline V gives CDR1 SGHRS, CDR2 YFSETQ. The CDR3 totals 13 residues. This CDR3 reads CASSTGRNSPLHF. In DNA form, the CDR3 reads TGCGCCAGCAGCACCGGTCGTAATTCACCCCTCCACTTT.

The chain employs TRBV29-1 and TRBJ1-3; unclear D gene. The ends were cut back, 7 bases at V and 2 bases at J, with 9 bases in the middle. This CDR3 has 12 residues. The germline V gene has CDR1 SQVTM and CDR2 ANQGSEA. The CDR3 DNA reads as TGCAGCGCAGAGTCTACTGGAAACACCATATATTTT. Translation: CSAESTGNTIYF.

In its sample, this clone was seen many times. J is TRBJ2-7 and V is TRBV7-6, with TRBD2 matching over 11 bases. The CDR3 is made up of 16 amino acids. Germline-derived CDR1 and CDR2 are SGHVS and FNYEAQ. With V trimmed by 1 base and J by 4 bases, 6 bases remained unmatched. Here the CDR3 reads CASSLGGLADLYEQYF. The CDR3 DNA reads TGTGCCAGCAGCTTAGGGGGACTAGCGGACCTATACGAGCAGTACTTC.

The chain employs TRBV7-2 and TRBJ2-1; 9 bases fit TRBD2. The germline CDR1 and CDR2 sequences are SGHTA and FQGNSA. V lost 3 bases and J lost 15; bases outside the gene matches: 9. The CDR3 consists of 13 residues. CDR3 amino acids: CASSFRGGETRFF. The CDR3 region has the DNA TGTGCCAGCAGCTTTCGCGGGGGGGAAACAAGGTTCTTC.

The chain employs TRBV7-6 and TRBJ2-7; TRBD2 is a possible D gene (5 bases). Trimming pared 4 bases from V and 4 bases from J, leaving 14 bases between. The germline gives CDR1 SGHVS, CDR2 FNYEAQ. This CDR3 spans 14 amino acids. The CDR3 reads CASSSQAGSYEQYF. CDR3 coding DNA: TGTGCCAGCAGCTCCCAGGCGGGTTCATACGAGCAGTACTTC. The full variable domain, in which reference TRBV7-6 and TRBJ2-7 provide the parts outside the CDR3, is GAGVSQSPRYKVTKRGQDVALRCDPISGHVSLYWYRQALGQGPEFLTYFNYEAQQDKSGLPNDRFSAERPEGSISTLTIQRTEQRDSAMYRCASSSQAGSYEQYFGPGTRLTVT.

The CDR3, as DNA: TGTGCCAGTGACTCCGGGGTCGGGACTGCGAATGAGCAGTTCTTC. It yields the protein CASDSGVGTANEQFF. V usage is TRBV19 and J usage is TRBJ2-1, with D maybe TRBD2 (6 bases). CDR3 length: 15 amino acids. The germline V gene has CDR1 LNHDA and CDR2 SQIVND (reference sequence). V was trimmed by 8 bases and J by 7 bases, leaving 21 bases between them.

The genes are TRBV6-6 and TRBJ1-1; weak D call: TRBD1 (6 bases). The V and J ends lost 6 bases and 1 base respectively, with 12 bases between them. This CDR3 is 14 amino acids long. Germline V gene data show CDR1 as MNHNY and CDR2 as SVGAGI (reference sequence). For the CDR3, the DNA is TGTGCCAGCAGCCCTAAGACAGGGAACACTGAAGCTTTCTTT. Translated: CASSPKTGNTEAFF.

The chain recombines TRBV29-1 with TRBJ2-3; 11 nucleotides line up with TRBD2. Looked up from germline, CDR1 is SQVTM and CDR2 is ANQGSEA. This CDR3 contains 14 residues. The J segment lost 3 bases and the V segment lost 4 bases, leaving 3 bases of the junction unmatched. CDR3 in amino acids: CSVGASGGTDTQYF. The CDR3 DNA reads TGCAGCGTTGGGGCTAGCGGGGGGACAGATACGCAGTATTTT.

The V call is TRBV5-6, the J call TRBJ2-7; tentative D call: TRBD2 (6 bases). The V end was cut by 7 bases, the J end by 0 bases, with 11 bases between. The CDR3 length is 13 residues. The germline V gene encodes CDR1 SGHDT and CDR2 YYEEEE. CDR3 nucleotides: TGTGCCAGCCATAGCGGAAACTCCTACGAGCAGTACTTC. Translated, it gives CASHSGNSYEQYF.

This clone came up a few times. The CDR3 bases are TGTGCCAGCTCGCAGCGGGAGTCTATCTACGAGCAGTACTTC. Translating it yields CASSQRESIYEQYF. V usage is TRBV18 and J usage is TRBJ2-7; TRBD2 agrees at 8 bases. Unmatched junction bases numbered 7, after V lost 6 bases and J lost 3 bases. CDR1 is KGHSH, CDR2 LQKENI, per germline. This CDR3 contains 14 residues.

The genes are TRBV24-1 and TRBJ2-3; 7 bases match TRBD2. J lost 1 base, V lost 4 bases, and 4 bases had no gene match. Germline assignment: CDR1 KGHDR and CDR2 SFDVKD. This CDR3 is 15 amino acids long. The CDR3 loop reads CATSDHGLGTDTQYF. CDR3 bases: TGTGCCACCAGTGACCACGGACTAGGCACAGATACGCAGTATTTT.

J is TRBJ2-1 and V is TRBV4-2; TRBD2 matches 9 bases. The ends lost 3 bases at V and 7 bases at J; junction bases unmatched: 7. CDR3 length: 15 residues. The germline V gene encodes CDR1 LGHNA and CDR2 YNFKEQ. The CDR3 nucleotides read TGTGCCAGCAGCCAGTGGCGGGGGGGGCGGAATGAGCAGTTCTTC. This sequence encodes CASSQWRGGRNEQFF.

The chain joins TRBV10-1 to TRBJ1-1; TRBD1 is a possible D gene (6 bases). V gave up 4 bases and J gave up 3 bases, with 21 bases separating them. The V gene's germline CDR1 is WNHNN and CDR2 SYGVQD (reference sequence). This CDR3 is built from 17 residues. The chain's CDR3 is CASSGGITGKNHTEAFF. Written as DNA, the CDR3 is TGCGCCAGCAGTGGCGGTATAACAGGGAAAAATCACACTGAAGCTTTCTTT.

This clone was recorded only once. This chain links TRBV4-3 with TRBJ2-1, with D hard to call. V shed 0 bases and J shed 0 bases, with 9 bases lying between them. Per germline, CDR1 LGHNA and CDR2 YSLEER. The CDR3 contains 16 residues. CDR3 nucleotides: TGCGCCAGCAGCCAAGATTCTATCGCCTCCTACAATGAGCAGTTCTTC. Translated: CASSQDSIASYNEQFF.

The chain couples TRBV27 to TRBJ1-2; D gene uncertain. The germline V and J ends were trimmed by 5 bases and 1 base, with 14 bases remaining between them. Germline-derived CDR1 and CDR2 are MNHEY and SMNVEV (reference sequence). This CDR3 contains 15 residues. The CDR3 bases are TGTGCCAGCAGTCGGGGTCTCTCGGTTAACTATGGCTACACCTTC. It encodes CASSRGLSVNYGYTF.

The CDR3 nucleotides read TGTGCCAGCAGCCATCCGGACAGGGACCCCAACTATGGCTACACCTTC. Amino acids: CASSHPDRDPNYGYTF. V is TRBV4-2 and J is TRBJ1-2; TRBD1 agrees at 8 bases. V trimming: 3 bases; J trimming: 2 bases; junction bases outside the gene matches: 8. The CDR3 has 16 residues. CDR1 is LGHNA and CDR2 is YNFKEQ in the germline V gene.

This clone was seen repeatedly, ten times or more. The rearrangement uses TRBV27 and TRBJ1-5, with D uncertain. Germline V lookup: CDR1 MNHEY, CDR2 SMNVEV (reference sequence). Deletions cut 2 bases from V and 5 bases from J, with 4 bases between. The CDR3 contains 12 residues. Here the CDR3 reads CASSLQDQPQHF. CDR3 DNA sequence: TGTGCCAGCAGTTTACAGGATCAGCCCCAGCATTTT.

The V gene is TRBV9, the J gene TRBJ2-2; perhaps TRBD2 as D (5 bases). The CDR3 extends over 16 amino acids. V lost 1 base, J lost 3 bases, and 13 bases lay in between. The V gene's germline CDR1 is SGDLS and CDR2 YYNGEE. CDR3 loop: CASSVLDYSYTGELFF. The CDR3 region has the DNA TGTGCCAGCAGCGTACTAGACTACTCCTACACCGGGGAGCTGTTTTTT.

V gene TRBV4-3 combines with J gene TRBJ2-7; 8 nucleotides align to TRBD1. Per the germline V gene, CDR1 is LGHNA and CDR2 is YSLEER. This CDR3 has 14 residues. J lost 1 base, V lost 4 bases, and 3 bases had no gene match. DNA for the CDR3: TGCGCCAGCAGCCCTACAGGGGGGTCCTACGAGCAGTACTTC. Protein: CASSPTGGSYEQYF.

The rearrangement links TRBV18 to TRBJ2-1; possible D gene TRBD1, 5 bases. CDR1 and CDR2 (germline): KGHSH, LQKENI. V lost 1 base, J lost 7 bases, and 11 bases lay in between. This CDR3 is built from 14 residues. CDR3: CASSPLQGMNEQFF. The CDR3 bases are TGTGCCAGCTCACCACTCCAGGGTATGAATGAGCAGTTCTTC.